This T cell receptor (beta chain) was profiled in a study of PD-L1 blockade in urothelial cancer. Looking at the study overall: Analysis of blood occurred 3 weeks (second dose) and 6 weeks after treatment start. Researchers found blood samples held a median of approximately 150,000 T cells.

CDR3 length: 14 amino acids. V shed 4 bases and J shed 1 base, with 11 bases lying between them. CDR1 and CDR2 from the germline V gene are GTSNPN and SVGIG (reference sequence). The method was immunoSEQ multiplex PCR; TCRdb's version includes in-frame clones alone and lacks a portion of them. Seen here are 58,000 or so clones, around 84% observed once, and the top ten hold 2.5% to 3.5%. Urothelial carcinoma in patients was locally advanced or metastatic. Samples spanned pretreatment and treatment, with 1 to 8 time points per patient. This receptor was obtained from a man in his fifties or sixties with urothelial cancer. Material: PBMCs, obtained around atezolizumab (anti-PD-L1) treatment. This chain connects TRBV30 to TRBJ1-5; the D gene is possibly TRBD1 (6 bases). CDR3 amino acids: CAWTTGNSNQPQHF. In nucleotides, the CDR3 is TGTGCCTGGACGACAGGAAACAGCAATCAGCCCCAGCATTTT.